The 2 T cell receptor beta chains listed next were all sequenced from one sample in a study of Graves' ophthalmopathy and Graves' hyperthyroidism. RNA served as the template for amplifying TCR beta CDR3 regions. Scientists carried out first-round RT-PCR using HTBI primers and then a second-round multiplex PCR. TCRdb re-derived calls from the multiplex PCR reads in MiXCR, one entry per CDR3 protein. Of 350,000 or so distinct CDR3 sequences listed, about a sixth are singletons. What was sequenced was peripheral blood. All receptors come from an adult man with Graves' ophthalmopathy.

With regard to this clonotype: A read error may explain this, as a much larger clone is one base away. The chain couples TRBV30 to TRBJ1-2; D gene ambiguous. CDR3 size: 13 residues. Germline values: CDR1 GTSNPN, CDR2 SVGIG (reference sequence). V lost 0 bases, J lost 7 bases, and 12 bases lay in between. The CDR3 coding sequence is TGTGCCTGGAGTGTACAGTGGGCAGGTGGCTACACCTTC. Translated, it gives CAWSVQWAGGYTF. Using reference TRBV30 and TRBJ1-2 for the parts outside the CDR3, the full variable domain is SQTIHQWPATLVQPVGSPLSLECTVEGTSNPNLYWYRQAAGRGLQLLFYSVGIGQISSEVPQNLSASRPQDRQFILSSKKLLLSDSGFYLCAWSVQWAGGYTFGSGTRLTVV.

This clonotype has a handful of counts. The chain has TRBV28 and TRBJ2-5; D perhaps matches TRBD1 (5 bases). CDR1 is MDHEN, CDR2 SYDVKM, per germline. Trimming removed 8 bases at V and 1 base at J, with 8 bases between. This CDR3 contains 12 residues. CDR3 nucleotides: TGTGCCAGCCAGACAGCCCAAGAGACCCAGTACTTC. Protein sequence: CASQTAQETQYF.